One and the same sample provided the 20 T cell receptor beta chains below, sequenced in a study of blood T cell repertoires in COVID-19. Clones were read by immunoSEQ multiplex PCR, and TCRdb kept only the in-frame ones, dropping some. Of roughly 200,000 clones detected, nearly 90% appear once; the ten largest clones hold 20% to 25%. Sequencing input: peripheral blood. The source of these receptors is a man aged 55-75 years with active or convalescent COVID-19.

This clone appeared a few times. The sample holds other DNA sequences that translate to the same CDR3. The chain joins TRBV5-6 to TRBJ1-1, with TRBD1 identical over 8 bases. The J segment lost 0 bases and the V segment lost 4 bases, leaving 5 bases of the junction unmatched. Germline loops: CDR1 SGHDT, CDR2 YYEEEE. The CDR3 covers 15 residues. The CDR3 sequence: CASSRRTGLNTEAFF. In DNA, the CDR3 is TGTGCCAGCAGCCGAAGGACAGGGTTGAACACTGAAGCTTTCTTT.

The chain links TRBV7-9 to TRBJ1-5, with 7 bases matching TRBD1. V shed 5 bases and J 0 bases; nucleotides not matched to a gene: 7. The CDR3 contains 16 residues. CDR1 and CDR2 (germline): SEHNR, FQNEAQ (reference sequence). The CDR3 loop reads CASSLGTDNSNQPQHF. The CDR3 bases are TGTGCCAGCAGCCTTGGGACAGATAATAGCAATCAGCCCCAGCATTTT.

The chain links TRBV11-2 to TRBJ1-2; D is unresolved. CDR3 length: 15 amino acids. Trimming pared 1 base from V and 3 bases from J, leaving 12 bases between. CDR1 SGHAT and CDR2 FQNNGV come from the germline V gene. CDR3 loop: CASSLAGVSDYGYTF. CDR3 in DNA: TGTGCCAGCAGCTTAGCAGGCGTTTCGGACTATGGCTACACCTTC. The full variable domain, with the rest looked up from reference TRBV11-2 and TRBJ1-2, is EAGVAQSPRYKIIEKRQSVAFWCNPISGHATLYWYQQILGQGPKLLIQFQNNGVVDDSQLPKDRFSAERLKGVDSTLKIQPAKLEDSAVYLCASSLAGVSDYGYTFGSGTRLTVV.

V usage is TRBV5-4 and J usage is TRBJ2-2, with 9 bases lining up with TRBD2. This CDR3 is built from 15 residues. Germline assignment: CDR1 SGHNT and CDR2 YYREEE (reference sequence). Trimming cost V 5 bases and J 4 bases; bases outside gene matches: 6. In nucleotides, the CDR3 is TGTGCCAGCAGACCAACGACTAGCGGCACCGGGGAGCTGTTTTTT. As protein: CASRPTTSGTGELFF.

The chain has TRBV12-5 and TRBJ1-1; no clear D. The germline gives CDR1 LGHNT, CDR2 FRNRAP. Trimming cost V 1 base and J 0 bases, with 12 bases left between them. CDR3 length: 16 residues. This CDR3 reads CASGLARQGLNTEAFF. CDR3 sequence (DNA): TGTGCTAGTGGTTTGGCCCGACAAGGCCTGAACACTGAAGCTTTCTTT. The variable domain in full, with the rest retrieved from reference TRBV12-5 and TRBJ1-1, is DARVTQTPRHKVTEMGQEVTMRCQPILGHNTVFWYRQTMMQGLELLAYFRNRAPLDDSGMPKDRFSAEMPDATLATLKIQPSEPRDSAVYFCASGLARQGLNTEAFFGQGTRLTVV.

A few counts support this clone. The rearrangement links TRBV5-1 to TRBJ2-2, with TRBD2 identical over 8 bases. Germline CDR1 reads SGHRS; CDR2 reads YFSETQ. This CDR3 contains 15 residues. Trimming took 0 bases from V and 5 from J; bases not matched to a gene: 3. In nucleotides, the CDR3 is TGCGCCAGCAGCTTGGAGGGACTAGGGACCGGGGAGCTGTTTTTT. Amino acid sequence: CASSLEGLGTGELFF. The full variable domain, with the rest looked up from reference TRBV5-1 and TRBJ2-2, is KAGVTQTPRYLIKTRGQQVTLSCSPISGHRSVSWYQQTPGQGLQFLFEYFSETQRNKGNFPGRFSGRQFSNSRSEMNVSTLELGDSALYLCASSLEGLGTGELFFGEGSRLTVL.

This chain connects TRBV7-9 to TRBJ2-7, with 7 bases matching TRBD1. Trimming at V came to 7 bases and at J to 5 bases, leaving 8 bases not matched to a gene. The CDR3 extends over 13 amino acids. CDR1 and CDR2 from the germline V gene are SEHNR and FQNEAQ (reference sequence). Here the CDR3 reads CASTSDRSHEQYF. In DNA form, the CDR3 reads TGTGCCAGCACCTCGGACAGGTCGCACGAGCAGTACTTC.

CDR3: CASRNPSGNTDTQYF. The CDR3 nucleotides are TGCGCCAGCAGAAACCCTAGCGGGAACACAGATACGCAGTATTTT. This rearrangement joins TRBV5-1 to TRBJ2-3; TRBD2 aligns across 9 bases. The germline gives CDR1 SGHRS, CDR2 YFSETQ. The CDR3 has 15 residues. Germline trimming cut 5 bases from V and 2 bases from J; bases unmatched to any gene: 6.

This clone was detected only once. The V call is TRBV19, the J call TRBJ1-2; tentative D call: TRBD1 (5 bases). Germline values: CDR1 LNHDA, CDR2 SQIVND (reference sequence). CDR3 length: 15 amino acids. V was clipped by 5 bases and J by 0 bases, with 13 bases between them. CDR3 in DNA: TGTGCCAGTAGTGCCTCCGGGACTCCTAACTATGGCTACACCTTC. It codes for CASSASGTPNYGYTF.

The chain has TRBV7-9 and TRBJ1-3; 9 bases fit TRBD1. Germline V gene data show CDR1 as SEHNR and CDR2 as FQNEAQ (reference sequence). V shed 0 bases and J 3 bases; nucleotides not matched to a gene: 3. The CDR3 spans 16 residues. CDR3 nucleotides: TGTGCCAGCAGCTTAGCGGGACAGGGATTTGGAAACACCATATATTTT. Translation: CASSLAGQGFGNTIYF.

The V gene is TRBV6-1, the J gene TRBJ2-1, with TRBD2 matching over 8 bases. The CDR3 length is 14 residues. After removal of 2 bases from V and 8 bases from J, the junction contained 5 bases not matched to a gene. Germline assignment: CDR1 MNHNS and CDR2 SASEGT. As DNA, the CDR3 is TGTGCCAGCAGTGAACCAGGTAGCGGGGATGAGCAGTTCTTC. Encoded protein: CASSEPGSGDEQFF.

The rearrangement links TRBV11-2 to TRBJ2-2; tentative D call: TRBD1 (6 bases). CDR3 size: 14 residues. Germline values: CDR1 SGHAT, CDR2 FQNNGV. V shed 4 bases and J shed 3 bases, with 9 bases lying between them. The DNA for the CDR3 is TGTGCCAGCAGCTGGGGGCTATACACCGGGGAGCTGTTTTTT. This gives the protein CASSWGLYTGELFF.

This clone was found once. V gene TRBV5-1 combines with J gene TRBJ1-6, with TRBD1 identical over 7 bases. Germline CDR1 SGHRS, CDR2 YFSETQ. V lost 4 bases, J lost 8 bases, and 9 bases stayed unmatched. This CDR3 is built from 15 residues. DNA for the CDR3: TGCGCCAGCAGCGTGGACAGGCGAAACTATTCACCCCTCCACTTT. It codes for CASSVDRRNYSPLHF.

The rearrangement links TRBV5-6 to TRBJ2-2; D may be TRBD2 (5 bases). Germline values: CDR1 SGHDT, CDR2 YYEEEE. There are 13 residues in the CDR3. The V end was cut by 4 bases, the J end by 6 bases, with 10 bases between. CDR3 sequence (DNA): TGTGCCAGCAGCCGCTCGAGGGCCGGGGAGCTGTTTTTT. This encodes CASSRSRAGELFF.

The genes are TRBV2 and TRBJ2-5; a weak D match, TRBD1 (6 bases). CDR1 is SNHLY and CDR2 is FYNNEI in the germline V gene. V was cut by 1 base and J by 7 bases, with 10 bases left in between. The CDR3 consists of 13 residues. CDR3 sequence (DNA): TGTGCCAGCAGTGAAGGGCAGGGGTCGACCCAGTACTTC. Translating it yields CASSEGQGSTQYF. The full variable domain, its missing parts supplied by reference TRBV2 and TRBJ2-5, is EPEVTQTPSHQVTQMGQEVILRCVPISNHLYFYWYRQILGQKVEFLVSFYNNEISEKSEIFDDQFSVERPDGSNFTLKIRSTKLEDSAMYFCASSEGQGSTQYFGPGTRLLVL.

The chain carries TRBV4-2 and TRBJ2-2, with D unresolved. Germline values: CDR1 LGHNA, CDR2 YNFKEQ. The CDR3 spans 15 residues. The germline V and J ends were trimmed by 1 base and 1 base, with 7 bases remaining between them. The CDR3 is CASSQVSVNTGELFF. CDR3 bases: TGTGCCAGCAGCCAAGTGAGTGTGAACACCGGGGAGCTGTTTTTT.

The chain couples TRBV4-1 to TRBJ1-4, with 9 bases that match TRBD1. The J call is uncertain, as TRBJ2-2 better fits the DNA end. Germline-derived CDR1 and CDR2 are MGHRA and YSYEKL. The CDR3 is made up of 15 amino acids. CDR3 sequence (DNA): TGCGCCAGCAGCAAAACCGGGACAGGGCCCCAGGAGCTGTTTTTT. Translation gives CASSKTGTGPQELFF.

The V call is TRBV7-3, the J call TRBJ1-2; 7 nucleotides match TRBD1. Germline V gene sequence: CDR1 SGHTA, CDR2 FQGTGA. With V trimmed by 2 bases and J by 8 bases, 5 bases remained unmatched. The CDR3 is 13 amino acids. The CDR3 DNA reads TGTGCCAGCAGCTTAGTAGGGGGCGAAGGCTACACCTTC. It translates to CASSLVGGEGYTF.

This clone came up once. The V gene is TRBV5-1, the J gene TRBJ2-3; 12 nucleotides align to TRBD2. The CDR3 contains 16 residues. After removal of 2 bases from V and 6 bases from J, the junction contained 7 bases not matched to a gene. Germline-derived CDR1 and CDR2 are SGHRS and YFSETQ. The CDR3 reads CASSLRTSGDGDTQYF. The CDR3, as DNA: TGCGCCAGCAGCTTAAGGACTAGCGGGGATGGGGATACGCAGTATTTT.

The chain couples TRBV15 to TRBJ1-3, with D perhaps matching TRBD1 (5 bases). V was cut by 1 base and J by 2 bases, with 12 bases left in between. CDR3 length: 16 amino acids. Germline CDR1 and CDR2: LNHNV and YYDKDF (reference sequence). DNA for the CDR3: TGTGCCACCAGCAGAGTCCAGGGATCCCCTGGAAACACCATATATTTT. It encodes CATSRVQGSPGNTIYF.